The present entry profiles one TCR beta chain with its context. TCRdb re-analysed the reads in MiXCR, keeping a single row per CDR3 protein. The sample consists of about 320,000 distinct CDR3 sequences, around 9.5% of them appearing once. This entry belongs to a study of T cell repertoires in cytomegalovirus infection. Turning to the study itself: Indicated by public TCR beta signatures were CMV infection and matching HLA type.

Germline V CDR1 and CDR2: SGHTA, FQGTGA. This CDR3 is 15 amino acids long. The V gene end was trimmed by 5 bases and the J gene end by 3 bases; junction bases not matched to a gene: 8. The TCR comes from a human donor in good health (CMV status not recorded). Some clones in this sample may be carry-over from other donors' samples. Source material: PBMCs. This chain connects TRBV7-3 to TRBJ2-3; 7 bases map to TRBD2. CDR3 region: CASSPRSGATDTQYF. In DNA, the CDR3 is TGTGCCAGCAGCCCACGCAGCGGGGCTACAGATACGCAGTATTTT.